Sequencing of this T cell receptor (beta chain) was carried out in a study of CD8+CD57+ T cells in acquired aplastic anemia. Study-wide context: The DNA of sorted CD4+ and CD8+ cells averaged approximately 2.9 ug. CD4+ reads averaged around 10 million in healthy donors.

Genomic DNA, serving as template, underwent TCR beta VDJ and CDR3 profiling. TCRdb redid the calling of the reads with MiXCR, one entry per CDR3 protein. The table shows roughly 130,000 distinct CDR3 sequences, with roughly 50% occurring only once. Findings and limits, study-wide: The study found no significant CD8+ Simpson's diversity difference between patients and controls. Patients and controls were found to share some 30 CD8+ CDR3 sequences.

Trimming at V came to 4 bases and at J to 3 bases, leaving 5 bases not matched to a gene. Germline loops: CDR1 LGHNA, CDR2 YNFKEQ. This CDR3 comprises 16 residues. This clonotype was seen repeatedly, ten times or more. The target antigen is unknown. The genes are TRBV4-2 and TRBJ2-1; 11 nucleotides agree with TRBD2. The receptor was derived from a human donor in good health, serving as a control. Sequencing was carried out using sorted CD4+, CD8+, or CD8+CD57+ T cells (not recorded which) from PBMCs. CDR3 nucleotides: TGTGCCAGCAGCCTCGGACTAGCGGGTAACTACAATGAGCAGTTCTTC. Amino acid sequence: CASSLGLAGNYNEQFF.